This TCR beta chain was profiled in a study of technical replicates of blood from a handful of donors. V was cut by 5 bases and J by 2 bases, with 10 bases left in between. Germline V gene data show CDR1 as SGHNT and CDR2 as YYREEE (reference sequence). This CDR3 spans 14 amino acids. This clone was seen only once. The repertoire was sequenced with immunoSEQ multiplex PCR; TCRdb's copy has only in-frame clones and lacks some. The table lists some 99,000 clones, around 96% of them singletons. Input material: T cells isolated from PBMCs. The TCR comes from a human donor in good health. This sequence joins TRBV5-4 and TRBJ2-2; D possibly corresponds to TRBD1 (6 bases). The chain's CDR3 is CASSSTGNTGELFF. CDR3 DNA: TGTGCCAGCAGTTCGACAGGAAACACCGGGGAGCTGTTTTTT.